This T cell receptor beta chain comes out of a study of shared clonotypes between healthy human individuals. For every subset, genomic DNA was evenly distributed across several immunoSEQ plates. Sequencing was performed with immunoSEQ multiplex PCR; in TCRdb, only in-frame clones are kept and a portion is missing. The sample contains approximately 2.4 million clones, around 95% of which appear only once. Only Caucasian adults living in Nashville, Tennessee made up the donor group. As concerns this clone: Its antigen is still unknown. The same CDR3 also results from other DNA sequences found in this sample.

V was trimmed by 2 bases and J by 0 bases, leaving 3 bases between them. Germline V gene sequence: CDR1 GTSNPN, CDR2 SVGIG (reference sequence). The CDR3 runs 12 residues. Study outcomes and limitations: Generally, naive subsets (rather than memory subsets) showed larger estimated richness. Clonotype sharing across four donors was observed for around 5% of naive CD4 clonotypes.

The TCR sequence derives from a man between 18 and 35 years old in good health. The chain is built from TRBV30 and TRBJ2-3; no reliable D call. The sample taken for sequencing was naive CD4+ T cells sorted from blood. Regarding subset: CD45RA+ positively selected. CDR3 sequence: CAWSSSTDTQYF. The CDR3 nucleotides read TGTGCCTGGAGTAGTAGCACAGATACGCAGTATTTT.